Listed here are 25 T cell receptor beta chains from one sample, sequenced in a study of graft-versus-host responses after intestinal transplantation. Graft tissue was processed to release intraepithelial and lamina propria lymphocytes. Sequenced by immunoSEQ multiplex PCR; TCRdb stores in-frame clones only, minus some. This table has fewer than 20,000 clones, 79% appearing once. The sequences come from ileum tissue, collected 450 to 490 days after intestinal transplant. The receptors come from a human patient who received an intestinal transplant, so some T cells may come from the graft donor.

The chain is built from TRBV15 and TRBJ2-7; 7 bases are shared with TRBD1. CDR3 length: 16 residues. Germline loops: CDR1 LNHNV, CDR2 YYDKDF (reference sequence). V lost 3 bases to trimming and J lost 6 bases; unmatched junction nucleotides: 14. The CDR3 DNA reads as TGTGCCACCAGCAGCGACACTCGAGACAGGGAGTTCGAGCAGTACTTC. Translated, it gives CATSSDTRDREFEQYF.

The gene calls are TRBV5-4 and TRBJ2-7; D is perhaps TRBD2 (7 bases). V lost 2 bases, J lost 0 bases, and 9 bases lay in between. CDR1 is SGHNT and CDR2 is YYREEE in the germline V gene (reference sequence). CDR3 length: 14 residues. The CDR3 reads CASSFGGPSYEQYF. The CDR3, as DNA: TGTGCCAGCAGCTTCGGGGGGCCCTCCTACGAGCAGTACTTC.

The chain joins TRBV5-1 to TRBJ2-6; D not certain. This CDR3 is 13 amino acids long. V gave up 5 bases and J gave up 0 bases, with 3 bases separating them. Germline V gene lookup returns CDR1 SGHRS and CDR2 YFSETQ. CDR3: CASRSSGANVLTF. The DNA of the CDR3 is TGCGCCAGCAGGAGCTCTGGGGCCAACGTCCTGACTTTC.

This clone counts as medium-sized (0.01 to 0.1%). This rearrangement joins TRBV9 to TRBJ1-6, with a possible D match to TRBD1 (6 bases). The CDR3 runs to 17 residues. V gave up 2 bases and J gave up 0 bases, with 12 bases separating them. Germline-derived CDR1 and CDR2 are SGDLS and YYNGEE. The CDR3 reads CASSVDRDTSYNSPLHF. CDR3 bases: TGTGCCAGCAGCGTTGACCGGGACACCTCCTATAATTCACCCCTCCACTTT.

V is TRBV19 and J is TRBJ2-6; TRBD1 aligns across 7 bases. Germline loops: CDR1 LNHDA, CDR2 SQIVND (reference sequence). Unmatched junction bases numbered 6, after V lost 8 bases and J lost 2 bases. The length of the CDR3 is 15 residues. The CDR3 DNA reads TGTGCCAGTCGGACAGGAACACCTGGGGCCAACGTCCTGACTTTC. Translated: CASRTGTPGANVLTF.

This chain's CDR3 is CASTIQGANEQYF. The CDR3, as DNA: TGTGCCAGCACAATACAGGGGGCCAACGAGCAGTACTTC. The chain couples TRBV5-8 to TRBJ2-5, with 9 bases lining up with TRBD1. The J call is uncertain, as TRBJ2-7 better fits the DNA end. The CDR3 consists of 13 residues. Germline V gene sequence: CDR1 SGHTS, CDR2 YDEGEE.

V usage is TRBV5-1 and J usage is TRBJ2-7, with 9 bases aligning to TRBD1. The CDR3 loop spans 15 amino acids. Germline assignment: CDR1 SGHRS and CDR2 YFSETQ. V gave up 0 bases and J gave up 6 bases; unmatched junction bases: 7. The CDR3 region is CASSLARDRAREQYF. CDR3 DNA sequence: TGCGCCAGCAGCTTGGCGAGGGACAGGGCCCGCGAGCAGTACTTC.

The DNA for the CDR3 is TGTGCCAGCAGTTCCCCCAGGGCCGGGTACAATGAGCAGTTCTTC. Protein product: CASSSPRAGYNEQFF. The gene calls are TRBV6-5 and TRBJ2-1, with D perhaps TRBD1 (5 bases). Germline V gives CDR1 MNHEY, CDR2 SVGAGI. The CDR3 contains 15 residues. The V end lost 4 bases, the J end lost 4 bases, and 14 bases lay between the germline ends.

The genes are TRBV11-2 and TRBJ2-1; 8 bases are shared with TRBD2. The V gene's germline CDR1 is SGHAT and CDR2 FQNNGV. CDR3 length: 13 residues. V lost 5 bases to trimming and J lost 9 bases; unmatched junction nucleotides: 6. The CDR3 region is CASSLRRGAEQFF. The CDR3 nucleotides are TGTGCCAGCAGCCTAAGGCGGGGGGCTGAGCAGTTCTTC. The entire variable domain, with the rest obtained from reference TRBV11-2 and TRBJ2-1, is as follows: EAGVAQSPRYKIIEKRQSVAFWCNPISGHATLYWYQQILGQGPKLLIQFQNNGVVDDSQLPKDRFSAERLKGVDSTLKIQPAKLEDSAVYLCASSLRRGAEQFFGPGTRLTVL.

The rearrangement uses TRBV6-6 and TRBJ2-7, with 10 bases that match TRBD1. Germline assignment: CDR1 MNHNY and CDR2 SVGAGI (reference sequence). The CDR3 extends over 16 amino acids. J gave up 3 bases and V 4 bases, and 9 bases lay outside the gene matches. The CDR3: CASSSIPGQGRYEQYF. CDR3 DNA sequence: TGTGCCAGCAGTTCCATACCGGGACAGGGGCGCTACGAGCAGTACTTC.

Here the CDR3 reads CASSGGQGRNTEAFF. Written as DNA, the CDR3 is TGTGCCAGCAGCGGCGGACAGGGGAGAAACACTGAAGCTTTCTTT. The V and J genes are TRBV5-6 and TRBJ1-1, with TRBD1 identical over 9 bases. The CDR3 sequence is 15 residues long. Unmatched junction bases numbered 6, after V lost 4 bases and J lost 2 bases. Germline V gene sequence: CDR1 SGHDT, CDR2 YYEEEE.

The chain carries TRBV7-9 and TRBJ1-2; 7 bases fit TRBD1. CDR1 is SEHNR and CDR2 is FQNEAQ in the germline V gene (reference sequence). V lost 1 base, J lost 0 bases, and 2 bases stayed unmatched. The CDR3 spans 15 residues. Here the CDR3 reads CASSLGGTANYGYTF. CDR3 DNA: TGTGCCAGCAGCTTAGGCGGGACAGCTAACTATGGCTACACCTTC. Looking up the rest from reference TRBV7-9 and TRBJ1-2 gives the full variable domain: DTGVSQNPRHKITKRGQNVTFRCDPISEHNRLYWYRQTLGQGPEFLTYFQNEAQLEKSRLLSDRFSAERPKGSFSTLEIQRTEQGDSAMYLCASSLGGTANYGYTFGSGTRLTVV.

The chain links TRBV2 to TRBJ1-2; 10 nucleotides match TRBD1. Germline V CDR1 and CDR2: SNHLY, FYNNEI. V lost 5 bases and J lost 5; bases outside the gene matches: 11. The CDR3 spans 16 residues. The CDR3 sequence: CASSFYRQGATYGYTF. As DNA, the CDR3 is TGTGCCAGCAGTTTCTATAGACAGGGGGCCACTTATGGCTACACCTTC.

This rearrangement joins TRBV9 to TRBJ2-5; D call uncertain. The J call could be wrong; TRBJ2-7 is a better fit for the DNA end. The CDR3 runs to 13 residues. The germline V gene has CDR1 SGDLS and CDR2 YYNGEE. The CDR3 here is CASSPHASYEQYF. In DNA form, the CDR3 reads TGTGCCAGCAGCCCCCATGCCTCCTACGAGCAGTACTTC.

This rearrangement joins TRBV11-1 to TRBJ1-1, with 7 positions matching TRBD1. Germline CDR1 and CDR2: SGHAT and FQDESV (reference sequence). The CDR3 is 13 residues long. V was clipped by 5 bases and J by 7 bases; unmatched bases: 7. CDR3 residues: CASSRQGIHEAFF. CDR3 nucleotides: TGTGCCAGCAGCCGACAGGGTATTCATGAAGCTTTCTTT.

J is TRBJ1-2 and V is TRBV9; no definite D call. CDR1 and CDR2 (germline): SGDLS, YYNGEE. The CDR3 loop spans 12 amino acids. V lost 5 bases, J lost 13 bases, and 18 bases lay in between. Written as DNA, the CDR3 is TGTGCCAGCAGTCCCGACTCGTCCTCTTTCACCTTC. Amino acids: CASSPDSSSFTF. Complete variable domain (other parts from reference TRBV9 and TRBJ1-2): DSGVTQTPKHLITATGQRVTLRCSPRSGDLSVYWYQQSLDQGLQFLIQYYNGEERAKGNILERFSAQQFPDLHSELNLSSLELGDSALYFCASSPDSSSFTFGSGTRLTVV.

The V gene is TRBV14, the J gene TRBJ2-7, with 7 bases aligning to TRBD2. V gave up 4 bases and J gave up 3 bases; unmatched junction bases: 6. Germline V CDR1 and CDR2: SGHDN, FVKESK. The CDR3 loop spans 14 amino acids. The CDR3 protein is CASSPPTSRYEQYF. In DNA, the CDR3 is TGTGCCAGCAGCCCCCCGACTAGCCGCTACGAGCAGTACTTC.

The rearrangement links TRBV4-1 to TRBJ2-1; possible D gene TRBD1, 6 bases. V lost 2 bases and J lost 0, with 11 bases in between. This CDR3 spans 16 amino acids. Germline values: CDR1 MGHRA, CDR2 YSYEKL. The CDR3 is CASSQPQGSSYNEQFF. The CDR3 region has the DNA TGCGCCAGCAGCCAACCTCAGGGGAGCTCCTACAATGAGCAGTTCTTC.

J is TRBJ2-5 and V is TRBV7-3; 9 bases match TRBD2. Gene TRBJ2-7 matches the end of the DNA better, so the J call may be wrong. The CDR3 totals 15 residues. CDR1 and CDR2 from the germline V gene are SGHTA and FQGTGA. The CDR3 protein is CASSLSGGAAYEQYF. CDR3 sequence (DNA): TGTGCCAGCAGCTTAAGCGGGGGGGCCGCCTACGAGCAGTACTTC.

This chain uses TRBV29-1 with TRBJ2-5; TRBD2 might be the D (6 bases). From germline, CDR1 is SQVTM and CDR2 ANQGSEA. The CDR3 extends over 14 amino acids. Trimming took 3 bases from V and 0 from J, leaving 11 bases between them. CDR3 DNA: TGCAGCGTTGAGGGGGGAGCGTACCAAGAGACCCAGTACTTC. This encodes CSVEGGAYQETQYF.

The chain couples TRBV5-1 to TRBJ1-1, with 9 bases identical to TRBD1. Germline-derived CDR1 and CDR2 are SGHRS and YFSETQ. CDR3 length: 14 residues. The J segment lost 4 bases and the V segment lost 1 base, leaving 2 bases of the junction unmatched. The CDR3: CASSLTGGATEAFF. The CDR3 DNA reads TGCGCCAGCAGCTTGACAGGGGGCGCCACTGAAGCTTTCTTT.

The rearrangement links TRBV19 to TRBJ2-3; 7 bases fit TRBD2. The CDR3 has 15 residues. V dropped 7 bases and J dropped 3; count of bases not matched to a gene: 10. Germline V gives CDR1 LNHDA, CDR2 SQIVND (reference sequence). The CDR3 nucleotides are TGTGCCAGTACCCGGGGGGACTATGTAACAGATACGCAGTATTTT. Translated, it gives CASTRGDYVTDTQYF.

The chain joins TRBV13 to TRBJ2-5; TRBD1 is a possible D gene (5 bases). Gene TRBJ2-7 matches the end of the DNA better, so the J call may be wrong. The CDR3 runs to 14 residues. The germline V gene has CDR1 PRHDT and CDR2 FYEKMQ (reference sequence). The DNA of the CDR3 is TGTGCCAGCAGCTCGCAGGGAAGCTCCTACGAGCAGTACTTC. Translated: CASSSQGSSYEQYF.

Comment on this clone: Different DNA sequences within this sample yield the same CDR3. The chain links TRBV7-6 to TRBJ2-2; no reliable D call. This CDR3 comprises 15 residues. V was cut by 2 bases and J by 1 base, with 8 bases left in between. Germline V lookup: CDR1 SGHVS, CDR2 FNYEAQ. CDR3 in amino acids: CASSLRPMNTGELFF. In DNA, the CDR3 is TGTGCCAGCAGCTTACGCCCCATGAACACCGGGGAGCTGTTTTTT.

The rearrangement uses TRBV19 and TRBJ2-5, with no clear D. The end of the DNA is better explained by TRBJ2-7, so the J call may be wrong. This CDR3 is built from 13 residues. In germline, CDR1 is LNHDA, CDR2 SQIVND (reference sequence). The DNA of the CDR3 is TGTGCCAGTAGTATAGGTCCGGATTACGAGCAGTACTTC. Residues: CASSIGPDYEQYF.